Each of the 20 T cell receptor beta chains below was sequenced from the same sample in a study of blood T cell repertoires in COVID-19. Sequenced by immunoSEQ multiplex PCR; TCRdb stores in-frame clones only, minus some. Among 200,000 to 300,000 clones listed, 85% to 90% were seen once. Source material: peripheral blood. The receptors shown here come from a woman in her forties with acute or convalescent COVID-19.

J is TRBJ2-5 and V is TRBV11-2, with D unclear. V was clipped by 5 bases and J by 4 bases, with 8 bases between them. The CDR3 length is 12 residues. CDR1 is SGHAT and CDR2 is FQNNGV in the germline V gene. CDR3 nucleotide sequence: TGTGCCAGCAGCCCAACGCGAGAGACCCAGTACTTC. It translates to CASSPTRETQYF.

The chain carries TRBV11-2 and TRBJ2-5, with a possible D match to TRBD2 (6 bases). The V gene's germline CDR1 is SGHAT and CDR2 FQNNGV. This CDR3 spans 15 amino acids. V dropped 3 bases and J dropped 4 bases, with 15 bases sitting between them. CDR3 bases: TGTGCCAGCAGCTTGGGCGGGGCGTCGGGAGAGACCCAGTACTTC. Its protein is CASSLGGASGETQYF.

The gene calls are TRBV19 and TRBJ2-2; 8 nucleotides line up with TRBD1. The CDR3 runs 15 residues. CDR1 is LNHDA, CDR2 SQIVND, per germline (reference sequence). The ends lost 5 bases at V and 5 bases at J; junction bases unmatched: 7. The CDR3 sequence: CASSGRGRWTGELFF. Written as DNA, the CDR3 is TGTGCCAGTAGTGGCAGGGGGCGTTGGACCGGGGAGCTGTTTTTT. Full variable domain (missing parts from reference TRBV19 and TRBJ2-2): DGGITQSPKYLFRKEGQNVTLSCEQNLNHDAMYWYRQDPGQGLRLIYYSQIVNDFQKGDIAEGYSVSREKKESFPLTVTSAQKNPTAFYLCASSGRGRWTGELFFGEGSRLTVL.

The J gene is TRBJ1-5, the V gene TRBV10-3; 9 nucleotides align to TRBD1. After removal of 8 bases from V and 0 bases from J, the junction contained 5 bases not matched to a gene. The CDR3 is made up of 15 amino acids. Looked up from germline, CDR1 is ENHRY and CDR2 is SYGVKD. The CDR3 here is CAIGSDRGSNQPQHF. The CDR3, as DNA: TGTGCCATCGGCTCGGACAGGGGTAGCAATCAGCCCCAGCATTTT.

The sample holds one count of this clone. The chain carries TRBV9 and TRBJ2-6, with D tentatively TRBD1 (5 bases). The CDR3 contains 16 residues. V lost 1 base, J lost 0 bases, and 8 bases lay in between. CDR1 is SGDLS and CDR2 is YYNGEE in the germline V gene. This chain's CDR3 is CASSVSRDSGANVLTF. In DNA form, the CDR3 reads TGTGCCAGCAGCGTATCCAGGGACTCTGGGGCCAACGTCCTGACTTTC.

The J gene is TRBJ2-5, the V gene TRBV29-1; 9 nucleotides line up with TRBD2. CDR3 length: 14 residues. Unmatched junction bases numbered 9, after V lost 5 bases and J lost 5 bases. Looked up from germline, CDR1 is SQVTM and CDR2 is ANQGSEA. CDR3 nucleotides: TGCAGCGTTACCAAAGCGGGGGGATATGAGACCCAGTACTTC. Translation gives CSVTKAGGYETQYF.

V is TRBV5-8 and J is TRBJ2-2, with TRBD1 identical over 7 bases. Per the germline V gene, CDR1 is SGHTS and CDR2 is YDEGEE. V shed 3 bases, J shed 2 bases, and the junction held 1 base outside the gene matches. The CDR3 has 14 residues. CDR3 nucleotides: TGTGCCAGCAGCTACAGGGGAAACACCGGGGAGCTGTTTTTT. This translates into CASSYRGNTGELFF.

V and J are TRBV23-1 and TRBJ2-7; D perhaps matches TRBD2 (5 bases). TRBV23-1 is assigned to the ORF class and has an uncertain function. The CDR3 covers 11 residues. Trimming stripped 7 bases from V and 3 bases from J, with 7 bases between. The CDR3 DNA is TGCGCCAGCACGGGGTACTACGAGCAGTACGTC. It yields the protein CASTGYYEQYV.

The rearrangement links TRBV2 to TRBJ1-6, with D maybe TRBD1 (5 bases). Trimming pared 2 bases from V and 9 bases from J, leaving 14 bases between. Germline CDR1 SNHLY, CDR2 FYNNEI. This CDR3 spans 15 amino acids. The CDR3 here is CASSEIVGGFSPLHF. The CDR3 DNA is TGTGCCAGCAGTGAAATAGTGGGGGGATTTTCACCCCTCCACTTT.

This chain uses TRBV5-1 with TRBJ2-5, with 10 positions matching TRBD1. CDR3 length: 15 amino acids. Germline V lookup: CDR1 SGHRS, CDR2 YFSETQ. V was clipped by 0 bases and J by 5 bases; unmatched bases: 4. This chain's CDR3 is CASSLADRGEETQYF. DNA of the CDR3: TGCGCCAGCAGCTTGGCGGACAGGGGGGAGGAGACCCAGTACTTC.

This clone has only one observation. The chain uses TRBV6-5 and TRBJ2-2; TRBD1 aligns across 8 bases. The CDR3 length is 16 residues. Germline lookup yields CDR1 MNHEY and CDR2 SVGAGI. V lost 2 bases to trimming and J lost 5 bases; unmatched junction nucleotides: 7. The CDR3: CASSYDSRGLTGELFF. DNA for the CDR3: TGTGCCAGCAGTTACGATTCCAGGGGGCTGACCGGGGAGCTGTTTTTT.

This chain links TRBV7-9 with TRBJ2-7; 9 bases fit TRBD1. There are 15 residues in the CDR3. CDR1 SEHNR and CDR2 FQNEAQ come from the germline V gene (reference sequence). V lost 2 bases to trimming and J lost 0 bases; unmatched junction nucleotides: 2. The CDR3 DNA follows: TGTGCCAGCAGCTTACGGACAGGGGTCTCCTACGAGCAGTACGTC. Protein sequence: CASSLRTGVSYEQYV.

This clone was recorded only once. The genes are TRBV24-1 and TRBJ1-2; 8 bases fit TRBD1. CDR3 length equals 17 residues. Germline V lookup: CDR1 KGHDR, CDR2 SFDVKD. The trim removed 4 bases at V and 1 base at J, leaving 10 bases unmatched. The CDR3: CATSDPTNDRGNYGYTF. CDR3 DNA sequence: TGTGCCACCAGTGACCCTACCAATGACAGGGGTAACTATGGCTACACCTTC.

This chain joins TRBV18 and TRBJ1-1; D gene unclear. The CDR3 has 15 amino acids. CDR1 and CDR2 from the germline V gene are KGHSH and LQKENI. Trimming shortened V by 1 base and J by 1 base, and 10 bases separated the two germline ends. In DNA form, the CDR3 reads TGTGCCAGCTCACCACGTACACAGAGGAACACTGAAGCTTTCTTT. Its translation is CASSPRTQRNTEAFF.

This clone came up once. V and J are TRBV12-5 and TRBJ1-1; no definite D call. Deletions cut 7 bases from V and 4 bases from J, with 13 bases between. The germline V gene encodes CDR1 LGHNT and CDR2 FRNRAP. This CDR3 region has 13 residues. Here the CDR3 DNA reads TGTGCTAGTGAAGGGCGGGGAGGCACTGAAGCTTTCTTT. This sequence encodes CASEGRGGTEAFF.

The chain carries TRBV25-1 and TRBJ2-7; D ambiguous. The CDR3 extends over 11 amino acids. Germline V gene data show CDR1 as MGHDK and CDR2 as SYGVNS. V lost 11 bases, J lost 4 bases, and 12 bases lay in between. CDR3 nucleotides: TGTGCCGTCCCTAAATTATACGAGCAGTACGTC. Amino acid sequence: CAVPKLYEQYV.

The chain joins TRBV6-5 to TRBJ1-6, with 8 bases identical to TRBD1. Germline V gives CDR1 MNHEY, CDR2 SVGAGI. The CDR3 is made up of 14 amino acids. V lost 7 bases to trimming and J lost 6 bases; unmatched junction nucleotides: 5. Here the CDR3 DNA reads TGTGCCAGCACCCGGGACAGGACTAATTCACCCCTCCACTTT. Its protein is CASTRDRTNSPLHF.

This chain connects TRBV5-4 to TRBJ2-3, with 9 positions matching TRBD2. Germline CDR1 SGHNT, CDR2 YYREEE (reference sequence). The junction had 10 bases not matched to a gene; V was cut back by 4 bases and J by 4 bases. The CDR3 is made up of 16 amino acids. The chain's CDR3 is CASSRTLAGFADTQYF. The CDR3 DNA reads TGTGCCAGCAGCCGCACCCTAGCGGGGTTTGCAGATACGCAGTATTTT.

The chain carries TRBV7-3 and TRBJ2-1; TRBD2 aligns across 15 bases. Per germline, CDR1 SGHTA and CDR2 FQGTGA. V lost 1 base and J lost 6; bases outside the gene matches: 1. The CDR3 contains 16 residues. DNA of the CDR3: TGTGCCAGCAGCTTAAGGACTAGCGGGGGGGCCAATGAGCAGTTCTTC. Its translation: CASSLRTSGGANEQFF.

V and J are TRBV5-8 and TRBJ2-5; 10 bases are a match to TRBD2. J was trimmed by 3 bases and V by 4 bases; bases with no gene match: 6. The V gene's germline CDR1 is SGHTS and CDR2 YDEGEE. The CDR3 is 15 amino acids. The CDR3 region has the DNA TGTGCCAGCAGCCCCGGGACTAGCGCTAAAGAGACCCAGTACTTC. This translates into CASSPGTSAKETQYF.